These T cell receptor beta chains were read from a single sample in a study of cytomegalovirus exposure and HLA in healthy donors. Measured with immunoSEQ multiplex PCR; TCRdb has only the in-frame clones, and not every one. The table includes about 110,000 clones, approximately 89% detected once. Input material: PBMCs. Every receptor here comes from a young woman in good health and CMV-seronegative. CDR3s leave out the opening cysteine and the closing phenylalanine or tryptophan. Each record gives: V gene, D gene, CDR3 protein. A D gene is named only where the DNA matches it firmly.

>TRBV5-1|.
ASSLGDISNYGYT
>TRBV13|TRBD2
ASSPAEREGAETQY
>TRBV9|TRBD2
ASGEGEQY
>TRBV19|.
ASSMGDNAEKLF
>TRBV10-3|.
AISEQGYSPLH
>TRBV15|TRBD1
ATSRGGQGNEKLF
>TRBV27|TRBD1
ASSSGRDRGPSTEAF
>TRBV7-2|TRBD2
ASSLALAVYNEQF
>TRBV27|TRBD2
ASLRRTREADTQY
>TRBV6-5|.
ASSYWGGRYNEQF
>TRBV7-2|.
ASSLSTYSNQPQH
>TRBV6-5|.
ASSNPDTHEQY
>TRBV29-1|TRBD2
SVTSGTYEQY
>TRBV7-2|.
ASSLGRVAF
>TRBV28|TRBD2
ASSLAGGPNHEQY
>TRBV19|.
ASSIGREETQY
>TRBV7-9|.
ASSPWTEDGYT
>TRBV27|.
ASSLLGGNYGYT
>TRBV18|.
ASSPAAENTGELF
>TRBV7-9|TRBD1
ASSPRTGANTGELF
>TRBV28|.
ASSSFPLTGNDYGYT
>TRBV11-2|TRBD2
ASSLVPAGGLGANVLT
>TRBV9|.
ASSLTPNEKLF
>TRBV18|.
ASSPQRNYEQY
>TRBV30|TRBD2
AWSVLGTTTDTQY
>TRBV14|.
ASSPGDTLNTEAF
>TRBV5-1|TRBD1
ASSQQGQAAGEQY
>TRBV7-9|TRBD1
ASSSTGTGQREQY
>TRBV28|TRBD2
ASNTGTSGRLRN
>TRBV6-1|.
ASSDWGGTEAF
>TRBV5-4|.
ASSGGPGVGDTQY
>TRBV27|TRBD2
ASSSQREVYNEQF
>TRBV29-1|TRBD1
SVVRTGGETQY
>TRBV5-1|TRBD2
ASSPGLAGGLSSYEQY
>TRBV28|.
ASSSPGRRLPSGANVLT
>TRBV28|TRBD1
ASSLRGTGDGANVLT
>TRBV27|TRBD1
ASSFIPGQGYNEQF
>TRBV19|.
ASSNRRFTDTQY
>TRBV10-3|.
AISESVSGTGFEETQY
>TRBV5-4|.
ASSSAPTGYGYT
>TRBV6-1|.
ASRDNGGETQY
>TRBV4-2|.
ASSHGPAANNEQF
>TRBV6-6|TRBD1
ASSYRSGTDSYEQY
>TRBV30|TRBD1
AWTRLGQGVIGEQY
>TRBV27|.
ASSFLGGGGYT
>TRBV5-1|TRBD1
ASSLEGQLYEQY
>TRBV30|.
AWASGISSYEQY
>TRBV7-8|TRBD2
ASSLRGIRSYNEQF
>TRBV7-2|.
ASSEGANYGYT
>TRBV6-6|.
ASTHSYEQY
>TRBV29-1|.
SVLGSPYEQY
>TRBV14|.
ASSQDVSGLGDTEAF
>TRBV30|.
AWSQGGGYT
>TRBV27|TRBD2
ASAGDPTYEQY
>TRBV6-5|TRBD1
ASRRGQAYEQY
>TRBV7-2|.
ASSLTTRQNTEAF
>TRBV2|.
ASKSPNQPQH
>TRBV4-1|.
ASSQGPPQMMGTDTQY
>TRBV28|.
ASSPRGTQTQY